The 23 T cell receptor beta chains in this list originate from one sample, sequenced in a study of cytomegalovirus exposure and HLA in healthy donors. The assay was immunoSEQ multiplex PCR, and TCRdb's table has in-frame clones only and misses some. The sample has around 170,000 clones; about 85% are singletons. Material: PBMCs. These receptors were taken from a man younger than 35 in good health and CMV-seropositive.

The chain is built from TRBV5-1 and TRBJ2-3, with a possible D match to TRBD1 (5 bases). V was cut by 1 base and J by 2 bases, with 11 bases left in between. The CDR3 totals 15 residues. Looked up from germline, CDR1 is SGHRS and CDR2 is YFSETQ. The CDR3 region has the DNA TGCGCCAGCAGCTTGAGCCAGGGCTACACAGATACGCAGTATTTT. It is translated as CASSLSQGYTDTQYF. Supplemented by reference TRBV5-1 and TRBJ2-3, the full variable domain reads KAGVTQTPRYLIKTRGQQVTLSCSPISGHRSVSWYQQTPGQGLQFLFEYFSETQRNKGNFPGRFSGRQFSNSRSEMNVSTLELGDSALYLCASSLSQGYTDTQYFGPGTRLTVL.

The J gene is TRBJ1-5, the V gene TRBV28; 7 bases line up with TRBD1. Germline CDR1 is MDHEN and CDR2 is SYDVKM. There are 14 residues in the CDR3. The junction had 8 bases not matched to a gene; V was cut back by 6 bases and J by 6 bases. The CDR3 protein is CASRNGQESQPQHF. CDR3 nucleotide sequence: TGTGCCAGCAGAAATGGACAGGAAAGTCAGCCCCAGCATTTT.

The CDR3 protein is CASSSQGVGVSPLHF. The CDR3 DNA sequence: TGTGCCAGCAGCTCCCAGGGGGTGGGGGTTTCACCCCTCCACTTT. The V gene is TRBV11-3, the J gene TRBJ1-6; TRBD1 matches 7 bases. V dropped 4 bases and J dropped 9; count of bases not matched to a gene: 9. Germline CDR1 SGHNT, CDR2 YENEEA. The CDR3 runs 15 residues.

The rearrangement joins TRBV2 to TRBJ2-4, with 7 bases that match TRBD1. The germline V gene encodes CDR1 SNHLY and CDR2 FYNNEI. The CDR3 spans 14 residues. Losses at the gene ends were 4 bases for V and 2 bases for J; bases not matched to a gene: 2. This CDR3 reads CASSATGTKNIQYF. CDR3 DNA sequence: TGTGCCAGCAGTGCGACAGGGACCAAAAACATTCAGTACTTC.

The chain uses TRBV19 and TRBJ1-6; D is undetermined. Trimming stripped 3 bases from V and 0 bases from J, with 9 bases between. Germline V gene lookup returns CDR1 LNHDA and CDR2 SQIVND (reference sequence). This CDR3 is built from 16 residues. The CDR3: CASSIAGSSYNSPLHF. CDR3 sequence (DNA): TGTGCCAGTAGTATTGCCGGGAGCTCCTATAATTCACCCCTCCACTTT. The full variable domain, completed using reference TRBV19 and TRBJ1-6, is DGGITQSPKYLFRKEGQNVTLSCEQNLNHDAMYWYRQDPGQGLRLIYYSQIVNDFQKGDIAEGYSVSREKKESFPLTVTSAQKNPTAFYLCASSIAGSSYNSPLHFGNGTRLTVT.

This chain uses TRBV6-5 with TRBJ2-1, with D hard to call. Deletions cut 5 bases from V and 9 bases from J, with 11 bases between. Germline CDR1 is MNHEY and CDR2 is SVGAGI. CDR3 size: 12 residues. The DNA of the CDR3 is TGTGCCAGCAGTACTAACTCCGGTGAGCAGTTCTTC. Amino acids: CASSTNSGEQFF.

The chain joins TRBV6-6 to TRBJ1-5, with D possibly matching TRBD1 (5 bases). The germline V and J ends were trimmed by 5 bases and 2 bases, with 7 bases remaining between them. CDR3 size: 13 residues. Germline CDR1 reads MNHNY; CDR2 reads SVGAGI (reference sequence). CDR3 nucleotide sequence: TGTGCCAGCAGTCCGGGGGGCAATCAGCCCCAGCATTTT. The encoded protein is CASSPGGNQPQHF.

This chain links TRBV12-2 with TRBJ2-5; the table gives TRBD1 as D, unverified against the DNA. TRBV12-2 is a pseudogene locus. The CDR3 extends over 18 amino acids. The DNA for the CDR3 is TGTGCAAGTCGCTTAGTGGCCCGGACAGGGTGTTGTGTGGAGACCCAGTACTTC. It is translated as CASRLVARTGCCVETQYF.

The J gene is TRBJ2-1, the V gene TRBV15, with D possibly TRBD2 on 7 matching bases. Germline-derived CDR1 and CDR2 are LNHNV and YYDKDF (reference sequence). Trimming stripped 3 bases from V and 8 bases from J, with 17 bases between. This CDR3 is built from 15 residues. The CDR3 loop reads CATSRRGGEVDEQFF. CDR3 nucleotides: TGTGCCACCAGCAGGAGGGGGGGAGAGGTCGATGAGCAGTTCTTC. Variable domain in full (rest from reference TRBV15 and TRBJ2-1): DAMVIQNPRYQVTQFGKPVTLSCSQTLNHNVMYWYQQKSSQAPKLLFHYYDKDFNNEADTPDNFQSRRPNTSFCFLDIRSPGLGDTAMYLCATSRRGGEVDEQFFGPGTRLTVL.

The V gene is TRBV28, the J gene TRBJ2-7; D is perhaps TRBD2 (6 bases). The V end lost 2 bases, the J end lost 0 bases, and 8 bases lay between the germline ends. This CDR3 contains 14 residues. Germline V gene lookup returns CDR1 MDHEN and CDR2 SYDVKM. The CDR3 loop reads CASSLAGFSYEQYF. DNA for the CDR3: TGTGCCAGCAGTTTAGCGGGATTCTCCTACGAGCAGTACTTC.

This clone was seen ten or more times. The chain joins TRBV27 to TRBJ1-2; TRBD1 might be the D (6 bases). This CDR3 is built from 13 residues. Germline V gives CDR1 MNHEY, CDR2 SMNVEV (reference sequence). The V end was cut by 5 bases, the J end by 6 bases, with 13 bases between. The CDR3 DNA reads TGTGCCAGCAGTGTCGACAGGTACCATGGCTACACCTTC. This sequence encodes CASSVDRYHGYTF.

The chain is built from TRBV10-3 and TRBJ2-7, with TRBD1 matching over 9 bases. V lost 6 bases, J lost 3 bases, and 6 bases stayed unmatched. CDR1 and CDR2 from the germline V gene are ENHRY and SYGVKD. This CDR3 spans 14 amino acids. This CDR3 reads CAIRGAGQGYEQYF. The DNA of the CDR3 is TGTGCCATCAGAGGAGCGGGACAGGGCTACGAGCAGTACTTC.

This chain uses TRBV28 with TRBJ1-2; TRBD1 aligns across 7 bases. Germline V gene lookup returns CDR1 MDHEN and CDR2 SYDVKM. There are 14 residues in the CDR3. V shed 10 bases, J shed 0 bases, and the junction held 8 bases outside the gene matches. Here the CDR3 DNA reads TGTGCCACCGGTAGACAGGGATCTAACTATGGCTACACCTTC. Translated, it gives CATGRQGSNYGYTF.

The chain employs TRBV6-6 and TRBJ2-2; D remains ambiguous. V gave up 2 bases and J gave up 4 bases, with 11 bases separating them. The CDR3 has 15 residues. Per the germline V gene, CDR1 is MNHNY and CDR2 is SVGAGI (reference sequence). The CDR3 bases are TGTGCCAGCAGTTACGAGGCAGTTACCACCGGGGAGCTGTTTTTT. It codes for CASSYEAVTTGELFF.

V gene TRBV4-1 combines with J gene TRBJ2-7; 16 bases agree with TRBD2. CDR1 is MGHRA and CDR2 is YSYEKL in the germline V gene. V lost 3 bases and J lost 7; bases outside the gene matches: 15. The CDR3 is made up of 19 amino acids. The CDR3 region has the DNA TGCGCCAGCAGCCACCTAACGGGGGGGACTAGCGGGAGGGCAAGGGAGCAGTACTTC. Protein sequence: CASSHLTGGTSGRAREQYF.

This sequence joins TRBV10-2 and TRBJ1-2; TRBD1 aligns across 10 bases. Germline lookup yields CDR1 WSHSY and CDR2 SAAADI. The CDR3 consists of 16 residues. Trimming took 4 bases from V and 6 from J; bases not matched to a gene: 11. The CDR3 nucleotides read TGCGCCAGCAGTGGGGTTGGGGGACAGGGGTTGAATGGCTACACCTTC. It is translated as CASSGVGGQGLNGYTF.

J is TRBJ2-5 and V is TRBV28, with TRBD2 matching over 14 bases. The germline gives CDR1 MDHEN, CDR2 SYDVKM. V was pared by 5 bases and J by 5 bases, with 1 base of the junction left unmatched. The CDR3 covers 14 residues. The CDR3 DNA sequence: TGTGCCAGCAGTCGGACTAGCGGGGGGGAGACCCAGTACTTC. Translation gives CASSRTSGGETQYF.

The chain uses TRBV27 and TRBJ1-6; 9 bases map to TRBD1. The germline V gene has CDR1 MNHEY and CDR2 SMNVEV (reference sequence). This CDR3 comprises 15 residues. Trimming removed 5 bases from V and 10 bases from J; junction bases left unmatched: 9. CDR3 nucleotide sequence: TGTGCCAGCAGTCCCCTCGCCGGACAGGGGTCACCCCTCCACTTT. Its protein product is CASSPLAGQGSPLHF.

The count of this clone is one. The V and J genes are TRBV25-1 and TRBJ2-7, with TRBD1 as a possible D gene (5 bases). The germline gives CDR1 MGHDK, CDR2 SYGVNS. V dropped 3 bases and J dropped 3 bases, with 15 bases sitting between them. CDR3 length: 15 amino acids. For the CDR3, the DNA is TGTGCCAGCAGTGATCCCCGTAGGGGTGGCTACGAGCAGTACTTC. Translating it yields CASSDPRRGGYEQYF.

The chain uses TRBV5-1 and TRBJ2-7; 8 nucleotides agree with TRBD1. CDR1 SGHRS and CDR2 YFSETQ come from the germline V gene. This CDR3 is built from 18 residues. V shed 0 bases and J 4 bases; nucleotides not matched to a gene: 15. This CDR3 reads CASSLVFSGGNSEYEQYF. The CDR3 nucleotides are TGCGCCAGCAGCTTGGTTTTCTCAGGGGGCAACAGCGAATACGAGCAGTACTTC.

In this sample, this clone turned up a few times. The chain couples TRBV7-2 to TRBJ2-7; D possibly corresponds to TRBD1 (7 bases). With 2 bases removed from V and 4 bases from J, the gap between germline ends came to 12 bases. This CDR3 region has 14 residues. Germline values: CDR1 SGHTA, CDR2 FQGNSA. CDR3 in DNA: TGTGCCAGCAGCTTAAACAGGGGAGGATACGAGCAGTACTTC. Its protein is CASSLNRGGYEQYF.

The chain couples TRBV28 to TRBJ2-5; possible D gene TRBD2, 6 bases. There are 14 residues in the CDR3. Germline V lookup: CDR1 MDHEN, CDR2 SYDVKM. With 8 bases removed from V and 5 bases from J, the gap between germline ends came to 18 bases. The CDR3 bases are TGTGCCAGCCGCGGGGTCGGAAGAGGGGAGACCCAGTACTTC. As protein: CASRGVGRGETQYF.

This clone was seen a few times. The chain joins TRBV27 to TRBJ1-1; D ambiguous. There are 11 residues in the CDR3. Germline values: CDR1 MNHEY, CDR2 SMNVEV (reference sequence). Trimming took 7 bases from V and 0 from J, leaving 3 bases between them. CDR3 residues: CASTLNTEAFF. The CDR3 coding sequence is TGTGCCAGCACCTTGAACACTGAAGCTTTCTTT.